In this sample, the clone carrying this TCR beta chain turned up many times. The sample belongs to a study of T cells in Graves' hyperthyroidism and ophthalmopathy. Researchers amplified the TCR beta CDR3 regions from RNA transcripts. Researchers ran a first-round RT-PCR on the TCR CDR3 using the HTBI primer set. TCRdb re-called the multiplex PCR reads through MiXCR, storing one row per CDR3 protein. The sample lists fewer than 350,000 distinct CDR3 sequences, 13% occurring once. Exclusions: uncontrolled infection, other autoimmune disease, pregnancy, lactation. Blood was obtained at the first hyperthyroidism diagnosis, which preceded any ophthalmopathy symptoms. Germline-derived CDR1 and CDR2 are SGHAT and FQDESV (reference sequence). Trimming removed 4 bases from V and 4 bases from J; junction bases left unmatched: 9. This CDR3 is 15 amino acids long.

This sequence originates from a woman between 25 and 40 years old with Graves' hyperthyroidism that later progressed to Graves' ophthalmopathy. The specimen sequenced was blood. The chain combines TRBV11-1 with TRBJ2-5, with 7 bases aligning to TRBD1. The CDR3 coding sequence is TGTGCCAGCAGCTCTAATCCGGGACAGTCAGAGACCCAGTACTTC. Protein product: CASSSNPGQSETQYF.